The entry below describes one T cell receptor (beta chain). This clonotype came up many times. The target of this receptor is not known. The record has no base qualities; no much larger clone is one base away. The source of the sample is a study of CD8 T cells in ankylosing spondylitis (dated by TCRdb to about 2017). Regarding the research as a whole: T cell receptor beta repertoires were profiled in healthy donors and ankylosing spondylitis patients so that disease-linked TCR variants could be found. In total, the full study cohort was made up of 100 to 140 healthy donors and more than 20 ankylosing spondylitis patients. Samples of peripheral blood were taken, and for ankylosing spondylitis patients, synovial fluid was collected as well.

After removal of 4 bases from V and 4 bases from J, the junction retains 3 bases not matched to a gene. From its cysteine to its phenylalanine, the CDR3 spans 14 amino acids. Just CDR3 DNA is preserved here, 42 bases in frame from base 1. From a lookup of the germline V gene, CDR1 and CDR2 are SGHRS and YFSETQ. The sequencing machine was an Illumina HiSeq 2500. TCR beta libraries were prepared by quantitative 5'-RACE with molecular barcodes. The authors' analysis ran thus. Disease-linked TCR variants were identified with a new computational method built on a probabilistic model of VDJ rearrangement. Using fastp trimming at Q25 and MiXCR clonotype assembly, TCRdb reanalyzed the public sequencing data and kept in-frame beta chains. Each entry merges the rows of one CDR3 protein and shows their most common DNA and genes. The V and J calls reflect TCRdb's pipeline rather than the authors' work. The sample data list more than 650,000 distinct CDR3 sequences, and roughly 10% of these were observed just once. Jointly, the top ten make up around 0.51% of the sample.

Results and caveats for the whole study, not just this receptor: The disease-linked clones showed a CD8+ phenotype and occurred at relatively low frequencies in peripheral blood. Some motif variants had previously been reported in the synovial fluid and blood of reactive arthritis patients, which suggests shared mechanisms of disease initiation. A TCR beta motif of about eight highly homologous amino acid variants appeared characteristic of blood from ankylosing spondylitis patients. The disease-linked clones were reported as significantly enriched in matched synovial fluid samples from ankylosing spondylitis patients.

The receptor was isolated from a male donor with ankylosing spondylitis. The sample consisted of blood, either unsorted or a sorted T cell fraction (not recorded which). The chain links TRBV5-1 with TRBJ2-1; TRBD2 matches 9 bases in the middle. The CDR3 here reads CASSPTSGYNEQFF. The DNA sequence follows: TGCGCCAGCAGCCCGACTAGCGGATACAATGAGCAGTTCTTC. The full variable domain, with segments outside the CDR3 supplied by the reference TRBV5-1 and TRBJ2-1 proteins, appears as KAGVTQTPRYLIKTRGQQVTLSCSPISGHRSVSWYQQTPGQGLQFLFEYFSETQRNKGNFPGRFSGRQFSNSRSEMNVSTLELGDSALYLCASSPTSGYNEQFFGPGTRLTVL.